This TCR beta chain was identified in a study of radiotherapy plus CTLA-4 blockade in lung cancer. Overall study results and limits: Peripheral blood showed expansion of tumor-derived TCR clones after radiotherapy and ipilimumab. Increased serum interferon-beta after radiation also reportedly predicted response strongly.

CTLA-4 blockade using ipilimumab, together with focal radiation, was received by patients with chemo-refractory metastatic non-small-cell lung cancer. Remarks on this clone: Its specificity is not known.

Sequencing used immunoSEQ multiplex PCR; TCRdb keeps in-frame clones, though not all of them. The sample lists roughly 50,000 clones; 88% were seen once. Specimen: peripheral blood, collected from a patient treated with radiotherapy plus ipilimumab. This TCR came from a human donor with non-small cell lung cancer whose response to radiotherapy plus ipilimumab could not be evaluated.

Here the CDR3 reads CASSLAGGGHGYTF. CDR3 bases: TGTGCCAGCAGCTTAGCGGGCGGGGGTCATGGCTACACCTTC. The chain uses TRBV7-9 and TRBJ1-2; possibly TRBD1 for D (5 bases). The CDR3 consists of 14 residues. V dropped 0 bases and J dropped 6 bases, with 11 bases sitting between them. Germline lookup yields CDR1 SEHNR and CDR2 FQNEAQ (reference sequence).